What follows is one T cell receptor beta chain and its context. The antigen it recognizes is unknown. No base quality values were provided; no much bigger clone lies one nucleotide off. The data were taken from a study of technical replicates of blood from a handful of donors (dated by TCRdb to the late 2010s). The CDR3 measures 15 amino acids from cysteine to phenylalanine. Only the CDR3 DNA stays, 45 bases, in frame from base 1. Unmatched junction bases come to 11, with V trimmed by 5 bases and J by 7 bases. Taken from the germline V gene (reference sequence), the CDR1 and CDR2 loops are SEHNR and FQNEAQ. Libraries came from the immunoSEQ multiplex PCR assay. Drawn from immuneACCESS, this table holds only the in-frame rearrangements with V and J called that TCRdb kept. Clones are partly lost; checked studies trace under half to an unresolved V gene and leave the rest unexplained. Across this sample there are fewer than 85,000 clones, with more than 90% seen only once. 0.4% to 0.5% of the sample is taken by the ten largest.

Specimen: T cells isolated from PBMCs. This TCR came from a human donor in good health. The rearrangement joined TRBV7-9 to TRBJ2-1; TRBD2 agrees with 7 junctional bases. The DNA sequence is TGTGCCAGCAGCCGTATGGCGGGAGAATGGAATGAGCAGTTCTTC. Translated, this is CASSRMAGEWNEQFF.